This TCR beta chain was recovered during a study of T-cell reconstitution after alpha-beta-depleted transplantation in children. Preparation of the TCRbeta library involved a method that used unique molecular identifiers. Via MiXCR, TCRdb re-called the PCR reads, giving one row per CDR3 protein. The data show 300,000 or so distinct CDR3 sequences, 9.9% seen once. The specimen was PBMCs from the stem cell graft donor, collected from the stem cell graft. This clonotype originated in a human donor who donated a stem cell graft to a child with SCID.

CDR3 in DNA: TGTGCCAGCAGCCTATATGCAACTAATGAAAAACTGTTTTTT. This codes for CASSLYATNEKLFF. The chain is built from TRBV5-5 and TRBJ1-4; D gene ambiguous. The CDR3 sequence is 14 residues long. Trimming pared 4 bases from V and 0 bases from J, leaving 7 bases between. Germline CDR1 SGHKS, CDR2 YYEKEE (reference sequence).